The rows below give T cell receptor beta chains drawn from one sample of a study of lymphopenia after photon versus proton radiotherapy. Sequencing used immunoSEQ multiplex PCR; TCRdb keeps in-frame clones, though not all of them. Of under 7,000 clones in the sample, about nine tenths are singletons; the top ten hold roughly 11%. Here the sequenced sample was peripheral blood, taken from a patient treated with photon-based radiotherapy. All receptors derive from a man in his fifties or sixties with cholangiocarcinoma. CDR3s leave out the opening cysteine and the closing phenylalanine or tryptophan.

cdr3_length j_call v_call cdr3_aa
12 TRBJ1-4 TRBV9 ASSAYPDSEKLF
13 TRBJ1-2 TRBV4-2 ASSQEVRNNYGYT
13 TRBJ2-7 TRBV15 ATSRQRAGPYEQY
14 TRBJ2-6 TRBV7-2 ASSAGTGTGANVLT
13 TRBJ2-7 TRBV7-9 ASSYRGTGGYEQY
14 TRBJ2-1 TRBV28 ASSGERGLFNNEEF
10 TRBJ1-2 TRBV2 ASTPAGGGYT
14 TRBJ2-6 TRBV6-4 ASSPTRQSRANVLT
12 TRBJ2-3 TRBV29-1 SVEDSGSTDTQY
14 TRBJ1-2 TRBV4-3 ASSQNPGHGNYGYT
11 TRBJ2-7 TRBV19 ASSSGGTYEQY
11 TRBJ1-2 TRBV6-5 ASSYSNSYGYT
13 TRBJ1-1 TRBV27 ASSPSVTANTEAF
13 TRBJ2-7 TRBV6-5 ASRPGGTYTYEQY
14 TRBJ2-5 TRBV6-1 ASSEGGSGAQETQY
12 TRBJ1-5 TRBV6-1 ASSGNRGTQPQH
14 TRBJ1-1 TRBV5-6 ASSFYIWSVGAEAF
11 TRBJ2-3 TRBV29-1 SVAWGGSDTQY
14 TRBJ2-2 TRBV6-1 ASSEQGHSNTGELF
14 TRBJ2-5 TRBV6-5 ASSYSLRGLGETQY
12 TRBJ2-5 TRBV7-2 ASSTRQGGETQY
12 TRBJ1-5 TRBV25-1 ASSEYGESQPQH
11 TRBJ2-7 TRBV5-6 ASSQTGSPLQY
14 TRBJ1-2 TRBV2 ASSESARTAHNGYT
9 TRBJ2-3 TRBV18 ASSRTDTQY
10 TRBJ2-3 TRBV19 ASRQSGDTQY